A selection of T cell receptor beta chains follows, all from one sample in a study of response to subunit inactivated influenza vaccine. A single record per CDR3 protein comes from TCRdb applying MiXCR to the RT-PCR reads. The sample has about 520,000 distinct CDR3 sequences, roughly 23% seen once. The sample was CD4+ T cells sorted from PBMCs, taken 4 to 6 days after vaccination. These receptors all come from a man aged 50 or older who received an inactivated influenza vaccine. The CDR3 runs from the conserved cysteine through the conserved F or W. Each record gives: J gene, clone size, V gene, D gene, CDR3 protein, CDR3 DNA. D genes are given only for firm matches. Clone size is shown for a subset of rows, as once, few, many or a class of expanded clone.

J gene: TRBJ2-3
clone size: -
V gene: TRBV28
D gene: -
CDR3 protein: CASYGQLTDTQYF
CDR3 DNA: TGTGCCAGCTACGGACAACTTACAGATACGCAGTATTTT

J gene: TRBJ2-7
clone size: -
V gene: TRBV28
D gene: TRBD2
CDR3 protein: CASSGTSGKSPYEQYF
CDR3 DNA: TGTGCCAGCAGCGGGACTAGCGGGAAGTCCCCTTACGAGCAGTACTTC

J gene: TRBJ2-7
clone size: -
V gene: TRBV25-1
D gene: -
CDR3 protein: CASKKEDYEQYF
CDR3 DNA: TGTGCCAGCAAAAAAGAGGACTACGAGCAGTACTTC

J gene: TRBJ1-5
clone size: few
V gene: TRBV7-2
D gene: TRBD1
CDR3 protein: CASSFRRGSQPQHF
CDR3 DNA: TGTGCCAGCAGCTTTCGCAGGGGGAGTCAGCCCCAGCATTTT

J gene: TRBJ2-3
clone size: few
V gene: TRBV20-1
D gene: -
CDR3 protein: CSARGRGSTDTQYF
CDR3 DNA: TGCAGTGCTAGAGGGAGGGGCTCCACAGATACGCAGTATTTT

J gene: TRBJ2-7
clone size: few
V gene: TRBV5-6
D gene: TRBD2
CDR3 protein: CASSPRGAVAYEQYF
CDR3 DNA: TGTGCCAGCAGCCCGCGGGGGGCCGTCGCCTACGAGCAGTACTTC

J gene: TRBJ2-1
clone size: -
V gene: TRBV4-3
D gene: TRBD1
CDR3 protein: CASSQDWDSYNEQFF
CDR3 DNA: TGCGCCAGCAGCCAAGATTGGGACAGCTACAATGAGCAGTTCTTC

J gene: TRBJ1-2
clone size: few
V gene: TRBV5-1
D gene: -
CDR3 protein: CASSFLAGTYGYTF
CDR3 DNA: TGCGCCAGCAGCTTTTTGGCAGGAACTTATGGCTACACCTTC

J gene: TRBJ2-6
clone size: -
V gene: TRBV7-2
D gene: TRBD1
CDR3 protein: CASSERQGRTGANVLTF
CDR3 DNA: TGTGCCAGCAGCGAAAGACAGGGGCGCACTGGGGCCAACGTCCTGACTTTC

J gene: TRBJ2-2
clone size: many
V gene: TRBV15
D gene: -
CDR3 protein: CATSRDVIRSGWNTGELFF
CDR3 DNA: TGTGCCACCAGCAGAGACGTCATTCGGTCAGGCTGGAACACCGGGGAGCTGTTTTTT

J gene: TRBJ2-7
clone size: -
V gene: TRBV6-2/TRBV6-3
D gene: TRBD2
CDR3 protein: CASSSVAGVRVYEQYF
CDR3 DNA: TGTGCCAGCAGTTCTGTAGCGGGAGTAAGGGTCTACGAGCAGTACTTC

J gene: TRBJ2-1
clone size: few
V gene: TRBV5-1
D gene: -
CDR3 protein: CASSIPGSHEQFF
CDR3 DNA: TGCGCCAGCAGTATCCCGGGAAGCCATGAGCAGTTCTTC

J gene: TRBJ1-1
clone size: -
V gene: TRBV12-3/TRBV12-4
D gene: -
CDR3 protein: CASSSRVQSTEAFF
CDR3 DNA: TGTGCCAGCAGTAGCAGGGTTCAGAGCACTGAAGCTTTCTTT

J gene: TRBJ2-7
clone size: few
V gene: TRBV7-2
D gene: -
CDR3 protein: CASSLQSQPNEQYF
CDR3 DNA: TGTGCCAGCAGCCTCCAATCTCAACCAAATGAGCAGTACTTC

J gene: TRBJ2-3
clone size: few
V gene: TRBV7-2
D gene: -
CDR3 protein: CASSLVGRGTDTQYF
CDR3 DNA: TGTGCCAGCAGCTTAGTGGGCAGGGGCACAGATACGCAGTATTTT

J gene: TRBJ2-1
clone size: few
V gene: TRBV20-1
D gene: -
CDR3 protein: CSAPRYYNEQFF
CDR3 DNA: TGCAGTGCTCCCCGATACTACAATGAGCAGTTCTTC

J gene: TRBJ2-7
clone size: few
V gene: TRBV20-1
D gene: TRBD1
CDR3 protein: CSGADRARSYEQYF
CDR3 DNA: TGCAGTGGGGCGGACAGGGCTAGGTCCTACGAGCAGTACTTC

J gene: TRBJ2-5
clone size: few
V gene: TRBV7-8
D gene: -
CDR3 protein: CASSFPGRGQETQYF
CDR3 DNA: TGTGCCAGCAGCTTCCCCGGCAGGGGCCAAGAGACCCAGTACTTC

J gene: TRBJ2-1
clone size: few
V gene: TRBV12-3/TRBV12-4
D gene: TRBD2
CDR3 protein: CASSLGTSGGLNEQFF
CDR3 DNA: TGTGCCAGCAGTTTAGGGACTAGCGGGGGGCTAAATGAGCAGTTCTTC

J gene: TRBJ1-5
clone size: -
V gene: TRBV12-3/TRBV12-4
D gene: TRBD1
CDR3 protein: CASSFRGQGQPQHF
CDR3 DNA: TGTGCCAGCAGTTTCAGGGGGCAGGGGCAGCCCCAGCATTTT

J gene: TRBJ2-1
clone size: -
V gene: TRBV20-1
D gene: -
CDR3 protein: CSARMWGAYNEQFF
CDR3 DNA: TGCAGTGCTAGAATGTGGGGGGCCTACAATGAGCAGTTCTTC

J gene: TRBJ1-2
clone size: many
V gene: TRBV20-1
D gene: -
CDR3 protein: CSARVGQGGYGYTF
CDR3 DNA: TGCAGTGCTAGAGTCGGGCAGGGAGGCTATGGCTACACCTTC

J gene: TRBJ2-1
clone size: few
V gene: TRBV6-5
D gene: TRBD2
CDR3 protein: CASSFVTSGGAGEQFF
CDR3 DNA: TGTGCCAGCAGTTTCGTTACTAGCGGGGGGGCCGGTGAGCAGTTCTTC

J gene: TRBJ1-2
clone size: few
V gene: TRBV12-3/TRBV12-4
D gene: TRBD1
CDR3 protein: CASSPPSAGGTYGYTF
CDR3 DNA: TGTGCCAGCAGTCCGCCTTCGGCAGGGGGTACCTATGGCTACACCTTC

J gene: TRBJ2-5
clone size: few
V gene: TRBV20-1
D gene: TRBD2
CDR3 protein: CSARSGLAGGYQETQYF
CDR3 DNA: TGCAGTGCTAGAAGCGGGCTAGCGGGGGGGTACCAAGAGACCCAGTACTTC

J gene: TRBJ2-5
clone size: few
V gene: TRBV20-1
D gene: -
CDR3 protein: CSAGPGRQETQYF
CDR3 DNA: TGCAGTGCTGGCCCGGGACGGCAAGAGACCCAGTACTTC

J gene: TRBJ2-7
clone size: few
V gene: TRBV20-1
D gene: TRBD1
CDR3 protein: CSVTGTGTYEQYF
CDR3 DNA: TGCAGTGTGACCGGGACAGGGACTTACGAGCAGTACTTC

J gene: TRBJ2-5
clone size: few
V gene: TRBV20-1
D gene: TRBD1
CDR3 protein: CSASPQGAKTQYF
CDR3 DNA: TGCAGTGCTAGTCCCCAGGGGGCGAAGACCCAGTACTTC